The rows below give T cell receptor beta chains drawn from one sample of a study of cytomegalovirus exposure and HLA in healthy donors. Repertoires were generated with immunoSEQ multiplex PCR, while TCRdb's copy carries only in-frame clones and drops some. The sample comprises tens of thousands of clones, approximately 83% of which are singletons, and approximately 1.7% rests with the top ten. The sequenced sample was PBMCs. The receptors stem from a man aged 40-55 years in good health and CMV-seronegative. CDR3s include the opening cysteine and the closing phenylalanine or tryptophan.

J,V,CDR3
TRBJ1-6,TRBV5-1,CANSHRSADSPLHF
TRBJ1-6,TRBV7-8,CASSPQGYNSPLHF
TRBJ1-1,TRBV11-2,CASSVDRVNTEAFF
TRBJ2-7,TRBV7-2,CASSAGTGGHTASYEQYF
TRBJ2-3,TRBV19,CASRHLAGATDTQYF
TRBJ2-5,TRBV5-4,CASSDDSRGETQYF
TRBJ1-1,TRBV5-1,CASSLVGGTGFTEAFF
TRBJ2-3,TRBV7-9,CASSFRTFDSSTDTQYF
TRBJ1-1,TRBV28,CASRGRRFDVVFF
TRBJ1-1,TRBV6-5,CASTGTVEDTEAFF
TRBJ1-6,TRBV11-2,CASSSVTGRNSPLHF
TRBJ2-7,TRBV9,CASSREQGADEQYF
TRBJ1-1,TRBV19,CASSHAQTANTEAFF
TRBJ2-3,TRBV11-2,CASSLGRGGQSDTQYF
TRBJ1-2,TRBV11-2,CASSPTLQPGGYTF